A single sample gave rise to the 29 T cell receptor beta chains below, sequenced in a study of T-cell memory formation after mild COVID-19. MiXCR was run by TCRdb on the 5' RACE reads, yielding one entry per CDR3 protein. The data contain 450,000 to 650,000 distinct CDR3 sequences, about 20% of them seen just once; the ten biggest clones take up around 9.2%. Sample: PBMCs or a T cell subset sorted from them (not recorded which). These receptors all stem from an adult woman who had mild COVID-19 (a few samples of this study predate the infection). Cell type and time point are not known.

This chain connects TRBV29-1 to TRBJ1-1; TRBD1 matches at 8 bases. CDR3 length equals 14 residues. V trimming: 3 bases; J trimming: 5 bases; junction bases outside the gene matches: 8. The germline gives CDR1 SQVTM, CDR2 ANQGSEA. CDR3 DNA: TGCAGCGTTGACCCTCGGACAGGGAAGACTGAAGCTTTCTTT. Its protein is CSVDPRTGKTEAFF.

The gene calls are TRBV29-1 and TRBJ2-1, with a weak D call TRBD1 (8 bases). The CDR3 sequence is 14 residues long. Deletions cut 3 bases from V and 3 bases from J, with 12 bases between. Germline loops: CDR1 SQVTM, CDR2 ANQGSEA. CDR3 residues: CSVDGGTGYNEQFF. The CDR3 DNA follows: TGCAGCGTTGACGGGGGGACAGGCTACAATGAGCAGTTCTTC.

V gene TRBV4-1 combines with J gene TRBJ1-5, with TRBD1 matching 8 bases. This CDR3 region has 15 residues. V was pared by 2 bases and J by 4 bases, with 4 bases of the junction left unmatched. Germline assignment: CDR1 MGHRA and CDR2 YSYEKL. CDR3 sequence (DNA): TGCGCCAGCAGCCAAATACAGGGGGAAAATCAGCCCCAGCATTTT. It specifies CASSQIQGENQPQHF.

This clonotype appeared a few times. The chain uses TRBV2 and TRBJ2-7; D not certain. Germline-derived CDR1 and CDR2 are SNHLY and FYNNEI. The length of the CDR3 is 14 residues. Trimming left V 4 bases short and J 0 bases short, with 10 bases between. CDR3 loop: CASSVAAFSYEQYF. As DNA, the CDR3 is TGTGCCAGCAGTGTGGCAGCGTTCTCCTACGAGCAGTACTTC. The whole variable domain, remainder taken from reference TRBV2 and TRBJ2-7, is EPEVTQTPSHQVTQMGQEVILRCVPISNHLYFYWYRQILGQKVEFLVSFYNNEISEKSEIFDDQFSVERPDGSNFTLKIRSTKLEDSAMYFCASSVAAFSYEQYFGPGTRLTVT.

The sample holds a few counts of this clonotype. V gene TRBV9 combines with J gene TRBJ2-1; tentatively, D is TRBD2 (6 bases). This CDR3 comprises 15 residues. The ends were cut back, 3 bases at V and 2 bases at J, with 12 bases in the middle. Germline CDR1 reads SGDLS; CDR2 reads YYNGEE. For the CDR3, the DNA is TGTGCCAGCAGCGAAACCGGGACTCCCTACAATGAGCAGTTCTTC. It is translated as CASSETGTPYNEQFF.

The chain has TRBV20-1 and TRBJ2-7; 9 bases fit TRBD1. The CDR3 sequence is 14 residues long. From germline, CDR1 is DFQATT and CDR2 SNEGSKA (reference sequence). The V and J ends lost 3 bases and 1 base, in that order; junction bases with no gene match: 4. This chain's CDR3 is CSARYRGRSYEQYF. CDR3 nucleotides: TGCAGTGCTAGGTACAGGGGGCGGTCCTACGAGCAGTACTTC.

V gene TRBV7-3 combines with J gene TRBJ2-1; D is perhaps TRBD1 or TRBD2 (5 bases each). V was clipped by 2 bases and J by 9 bases, with 23 bases between them. Germline V gene data show CDR1 as SGHTA and CDR2 as FQGTGA. This CDR3 has 17 residues. This CDR3 reads CASSLGPVGVELGEQFF. In nucleotides, the CDR3 is TGTGCCAGCAGCTTAGGGCCCGTGGGGGTCGAATTGGGTGAGCAGTTCTTC.

The chain links TRBV20-1 to TRBJ1-2, with a tentative D call TRBD1 (6 bases). From germline, CDR1 is DFQATT and CDR2 SNEGSKA (reference sequence). Trimming left V 0 bases short and J 3 bases short, with 11 bases between. This CDR3 has 14 amino acids. The CDR3 loop reads CSARDTGSDYGYTF. The CDR3 bases are TGCAGTGCTAGAGATACAGGGAGTGACTATGGCTACACCTTC.

J is TRBJ2-1 and V is TRBV5-1; 7 nucleotides align to TRBD1. The CDR3 is made up of 14 amino acids. CDR1 SGHRS and CDR2 YFSETQ come from the germline V gene. V lost 4 bases and J lost 10; bases outside the gene matches: 11. CDR3 region: CASSPESDRDEQFF. The CDR3 nucleotides are TGCGCCAGCAGCCCCGAGAGCGACAGGGACGAGCAGTTCTTC.

The chain combines TRBV20-1 with TRBJ2-7, with D uncertain. Germline CDR1 is DFQATT and CDR2 is SNEGSKA (reference sequence). The V and J ends lost 6 bases and 1 base respectively, with 13 bases between them. CDR3 length equals 13 residues. The CDR3 protein is CSATPVDSYEQYF. CDR3 DNA: TGCAGTGCGACCCCCGTTGATTCCTACGAGCAGTACTTC.

This clonotype has only a few counts. The chain carries TRBV4-1 and TRBJ2-1; 7 bases align to TRBD1. The J segment lost 4 bases and the V segment lost 5 bases, leaving 8 bases of the junction unmatched. Per germline, CDR1 MGHRA and CDR2 YSYEKL. The CDR3 has 15 amino acids. In DNA form, the CDR3 reads TGCGCCAGCAGCAGCCGGGACAGCCCTTACAATGAGCAGTTCTTC. It specifies CASSSRDSPYNEQFF.

The J gene is TRBJ2-5, the V gene TRBV28; TRBD2 agrees at 13 bases. The CDR3 consists of 15 residues. Germline V gene data show CDR1 as MDHEN and CDR2 as SYDVKM. Trimming cost V 6 bases and J 6 bases; bases outside gene matches: 7. This CDR3 is CASSAGLAGLKTQYF. The CDR3 DNA is TGTGCCAGCAGCGCGGGACTAGCGGGATTGAAGACCCAGTACTTC.

The genes are TRBV4-2 and TRBJ1-1; 12 bases match TRBD1. This CDR3 has 15 amino acids. The J segment lost 6 bases and the V segment lost 3 bases, leaving 5 bases of the junction unmatched. The germline CDR1 and CDR2 sequences are LGHNA and YNFKEQ. The CDR3 DNA reads TGTGCCAGCAGCCACCGGGACAGGGGGCGAGCTGAAGCTTTCTTT. This gives the protein CASSHRDRGRAEAFF.

The chain recombines TRBV4-2 with TRBJ1-4, with TRBD1 matching 10 bases. With V trimmed by 5 bases and J by 6 bases, 12 bases remained unmatched. The CDR3 length is 17 residues. Per the germline V gene, CDR1 is LGHNA and CDR2 is YNFKEQ. The CDR3 coding sequence is TGTGCCAGCAGCTACCAAAGTACCGGGACAGGGGATGAAAAACTGTTTTTT. As protein: CASSYQSTGTGDEKLFF.

This clonotype was seen more than once but under ten times. The rearrangement joins TRBV12-3 or TRBV12-4 to TRBJ1-5; a possible D gene is TRBD1 (5 bases). This CDR3 has 12 residues. DNA for the CDR3: TGTGCTGTGGGGGTCAGCAATCAGCCCCAGCATTTT. Its translation is CAVGVSNQPQHF.

The genes are TRBV30 and TRBJ1-5; 11 bases match TRBD1. Unmatched junction bases numbered 4, after V lost 3 bases and J lost 9 bases. The germline CDR1 and CDR2 sequences are GTSNPN and SVGIG (reference sequence). CDR3 length equals 13 residues. CDR3 in amino acids: CAWSGTGGRPQHF. CDR3 bases: TGTGCCTGGAGCGGGACAGGGGGAAGGCCCCAGCATTTT.

The chain recombines TRBV20-1 with TRBJ2-2, with TRBD2 matching 9 bases. J was trimmed by 3 bases and V by 0 bases; bases with no gene match: 5. Germline V gene sequence: CDR1 DFQATT, CDR2 SNEGSKA (reference sequence). This CDR3 is 16 amino acids long. In DNA, the CDR3 is TGCAGTGCTAGAGATATAGCGGGAGCCCACACCGGGGAGCTGTTTTTT. Protein sequence: CSARDIAGAHTGELFF.

In this sample, this clonotype turned up a few times. This chain uses TRBV27 with TRBJ1-1, with 9 bases aligning to TRBD1. The V gene's germline CDR1 is MNHEY and CDR2 SMNVEV (reference sequence). The CDR3 spans 16 residues. After removal of 5 bases from V and 3 bases from J, the junction contained 10 bases not matched to a gene. The CDR3 nucleotides are TGTGCCAGCAGTGACCCTACAGGGGGCAGTGACACTGAAGCTTTCTTT. It specifies CASSDPTGGSDTEAFF.

The V and J genes are TRBV3-1 and TRBJ2-3, with TRBD2 identical over 9 bases. This CDR3 has 15 residues. Germline loops: CDR1 LGHDT, CDR2 YNNKEL (reference sequence). V lost 1 base and J lost 7; bases outside the gene matches: 6. CDR3 bases: TGTGCCAGCAGCCAAGCGGCGGGGGGGACGTATACGCAGTATTTT. Amino acid sequence: CASSQAAGGTYTQYF.

This clonotype has ten or more counts. The chain joins TRBV29-1 to TRBJ2-1, with D uncertain. This CDR3 is 10 amino acids long. Trimming cost V 4 bases and J 5 bases, with 3 bases left between them. The germline V gene has CDR1 SQVTM and CDR2 ANQGSEA. CDR3 sequence reads: CSVGNNEQFF. The CDR3 nucleotides read TGCAGCGTTGGCAACAATGAGCAGTTCTTC.

This clonotype has at least ten counts. V and J are TRBV10-3 and TRBJ2-5; 7 nucleotides match TRBD1. This CDR3 spans 13 amino acids. Germline V gene data show CDR1 as ENHRY and CDR2 as SYGVKD. V trimming: 6 bases; J trimming: 3 bases; junction bases outside the gene matches: 4. The CDR3 loop reads CAIRTDREETQYF. The CDR3 bases are TGTGCCATCAGGACCGACAGGGAAGAGACCCAGTACTTC.

The rearrangement links TRBV11-2 to TRBJ2-3; TRBD2 agrees at 9 bases. V lost 6 bases to trimming and J lost 2 bases; unmatched junction nucleotides: 6. CDR3 length: 15 amino acids. Per germline, CDR1 SGHAT and CDR2 FQNNGV. The CDR3, as DNA: TGTGCCAGCAGGCAAAAGCGGGGGGCCACAGATACGCAGTATTTT. Its protein is CASRQKRGATDTQYF. The whole variable domain, remainder taken from reference TRBV11-2 and TRBJ2-3, is EAGVAQSPRYKIIEKRQSVAFWCNPISGHATLYWYQQILGQGPKLLIQFQNNGVVDDSQLPKDRFSAERLKGVDSTLKIQPAKLEDSAVYLCASRQKRGATDTQYFGPGTRLTVL.

The chain combines TRBV11-2 with TRBJ2-1, with 9 bases lining up with TRBD2. In germline, CDR1 is SGHAT, CDR2 FQNNGV. V lost 6 bases, J lost 10 bases, and 19 bases stayed unmatched. CDR3 length: 17 residues. The DNA for the CDR3 is TGTGCCAGCAGTCGGTTTCTAGCGGGAATAAGTAGGAGAGAGCAGTTCTTC. It yields the protein CASSRFLAGISRREQFF.

In this sample, this clonotype turned up a few times. This chain links TRBV5-6 with TRBJ1-1; D is uncertain. Looked up from germline, CDR1 is SGHDT and CDR2 is YYEEEE. CDR3 length equals 11 residues. V lost 3 bases to trimming and J lost 5 bases, with 5 bases between them. CDR3 sequence reads: CASSSATEAFF. The CDR3 bases are TGTGCCAGCAGCTCTGCGACTGAAGCTTTCTTT.

This clonotype was seen a few times. The V call is TRBV6-2 or TRBV6-3, the J call TRBJ2-7; 9 bases match TRBD2. The CDR3 covers 16 residues. Germline V gene lookup returns CDR1 MNHEY and CDR2 SVGEGT. Germline trimming cut 8 bases from V and 4 bases from J; bases unmatched to any gene: 15. The CDR3 DNA sequence: TGTGCCAGCGGGGGTCGTGAGCTAGCGGGAATGTACGAGCAGTACTTC. Amino acid sequence: CASGGRELAGMYEQYF.

This clonotype was observed a handful of times. The rearrangement links TRBV30 to TRBJ2-7, with a possible D match to TRBD2 (5 bases). The CDR3 contains 15 residues. The V end was cut by 0 bases, the J end by 3 bases, with 15 bases between. Per the germline V gene, CDR1 is GTSNPN and CDR2 is SVGIG (reference sequence). The CDR3 nucleotides read TGTGCCTGGAGTGTATACGGGGAGCCTAACTACGAGCAGTACTTC. Residues: CAWSVYGEPNYEQYF.

V is TRBV6-2 or TRBV6-3 and J is TRBJ2-2; the D gene is possibly TRBD1 (6 bases). Trimming shortened V by 2 bases and J by 6 bases, and 13 bases separated the two germline ends. The CDR3 covers 15 residues. Per the germline V gene, CDR1 is MNHEY and CDR2 is SVGEGT. In DNA, the CDR3 is TGTGCCAGCAGTTACGCGAAAGGGGGTGCCGGGGAGCTGTTTTTT. Amino acid sequence: CASSYAKGGAGELFF.

The chain is built from TRBV19 and TRBJ2-1; unclear D gene. Trimming cost V 3 bases and J 4 bases, with 19 bases left between them. The CDR3 contains 17 residues. Germline V gene sequence: CDR1 LNHDA, CDR2 SQIVND (reference sequence). The CDR3 spells CASSMIGSVGSYNEQFF. CDR3 coding DNA: TGTGCCAGTAGTATGATCGGTTCGGTCGGTTCATACAATGAGCAGTTCTTC. Full variable domain (rest looked up from reference TRBV19 and TRBJ2-1): DGGITQSPKYLFRKEGQNVTLSCEQNLNHDAMYWYRQDPGQGLRLIYYSQIVNDFQKGDIAEGYSVSREKKESFPLTVTSAQKNPTAFYLCASSMIGSVGSYNEQFFGPGTRLTVL.

This clonotype showed up just a few times. The rearrangement joins TRBV20-1 to TRBJ1-3; D is uncertain. CDR1 is DFQATT and CDR2 is SNEGSKA in the germline V gene (reference sequence). CDR3 length equals 18 residues. V gave up 0 bases and J gave up 2 bases, with 20 bases separating them. CDR3 nucleotides: TGCAGTGCTAGAGATCGACGGAGGCTCCGGCCGGCTGGAAACACCATATATTTT. It codes for CSARDRRRLRPAGNTIYF.